This T cell receptor (beta chain) was profiled in a study of immune cell composition in non-small cell lung cancer (dated 2017 in TCRdb). As for the study more broadly: Histologic subtype, mostly lung adenocarcinoma or squamous cell carcinoma, was determined with H&E together with p63, CK5, Napsin A and TTF-1 immunohistochemistry. TCR-beta sequencing from Adaptive Biotechnologies was done on over 31 paired sets of NSCLC tumour and non-adjacent lung specimens and on about two dozen tumour-only specimens. Supplementary cohort #1, approximately 9 lung adenocarcinoma cases, had paired tumour/lung TCR-beta sequencing and TIL populations generated to assess tumour reactivity. The subtype comparisons left out a handful of tumour specimens with TCR-beta data because those specimens were rare histological subtypes.

Frozen aliquots of unsorted single-cell suspensions were used for genomic DNA extraction with the QIAamp DNA kit. The tumour samples consisted of surgically resected non-small cell lung cancer tissue. Tissues arrived within 2 hours of resection and were immediately processed into single-cell suspensions. Tissue was mechanically dissociated and enzymatically digested with DNase I, collagenase I and hyaluronidase for approximately 31 minutes at 37 °C, then filtered and RBC-lysed. Details on this clone: The antigen it binds to is not known. No base quality values were provided; no much bigger clone lies one nucleotide off.

A two-step multiplex PCR was used to amplify TCR-beta CDR3 regions from genomic DNA, and Illumina-compatible adaptors were added in the second step. TCR-beta immunosequencing was performed on an Illumina platform as a commercial immunoSEQ service. The source study handled its data this way. Repertoires were described by productive clonality and by Top 10 Clones, which is the percentage of T-cell templates coming from the ten most frequent sequences. Productive clonality ranged from 0 to 1, with 1 indicating a monoclonal population. Tumour-associated clones were defined as sequences comprising at least 0.1% of tumour T-cell templates but absent from matched non-adjacent lung, identified via log10 scatter plots. Two-group comparisons used Student's t-tests, stages used ANOVA, and relationships used linear regression, analysed in GraphPad Prism7 and R. The table was pulled from immuneACCESS by TCRdb, which kept in-frame rearrangements only. Such tables lose some clones; where checked, under half of the loss comes from unresolved V genes, and the rest has no known cause. The DNA was the basis for D and trimming; V, J and clone size are from that table. The sample profile shows thousands of clones; about three quarters of them were found once. Clones ranked in the top ten supply around 15% of the sample.

Results the study describes overall, beyond this receptor: Top 10 clone scores and productive clonality were significantly higher in lung squamous cell carcinoma than in lung adenocarcinoma tumours. Tumour-associated clones >0.5% were found in nearly half of NSCLC cases, namely in approximately 30% of adenocarcinomas versus about 73% of squamous carcinomas. In approximately nine adenocarcinoma cases, a strong correlation was found between maximal tumour-associated clone frequency and TIL tumour reactivity, whereas no such correlation was found between overall clonality and TIL tumour reactivity. No significant correlation was found between tumour TCR-beta clonality and smoking pack-years. The reactivity cohort was only about nine cases, and tumour-reactive clones were not shown to share sequences with the dominant in vivo tumour-associated clones.

The CDR3 numbers 14 residues from cysteine through phenylalanine. Kept here is only the CDR3 DNA, which spans 42 bases and is read in frame from base 1. V drops 6 bases and J drops 4 bases, leaving 15 bases in between. The germline V gene (reference sequence) specifies MNHNY as CDR1 and SVGAGI as CDR2. Rearrangement joined TRBV6-6 to TRBJ2-5; TRBD1 is perhaps the D gene, given 6 matching bases. Sequencing was performed on lung tumor tissue. The TCR sequence derives from a human donor with non-small cell lung cancer. The nucleotide sequence is given as TGTGCCAGCAGACTACACAGGGTTGGAGAGACCCAGTACTTC. It codes for CASRLHRVGETQYF.